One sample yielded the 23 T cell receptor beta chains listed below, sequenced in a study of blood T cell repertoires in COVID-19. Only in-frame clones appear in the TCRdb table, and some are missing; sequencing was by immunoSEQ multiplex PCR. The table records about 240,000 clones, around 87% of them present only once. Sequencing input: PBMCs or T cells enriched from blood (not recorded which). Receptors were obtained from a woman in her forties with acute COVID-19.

The CDR3 sequence is CASSSGQGNEQFF. CDR3 in DNA: TGTGCCAGCAGCTCGGGACAGGGCAATGAGCAGTTCTTC. The J gene is TRBJ2-1, the V gene TRBV7-3; 9 bases fit TRBD1. Germline loops: CDR1 SGHTA, CDR2 FQGTGA. The CDR3 is made up of 13 amino acids. Trimming took 4 bases from V and 6 from J; bases not matched to a gene: 1.

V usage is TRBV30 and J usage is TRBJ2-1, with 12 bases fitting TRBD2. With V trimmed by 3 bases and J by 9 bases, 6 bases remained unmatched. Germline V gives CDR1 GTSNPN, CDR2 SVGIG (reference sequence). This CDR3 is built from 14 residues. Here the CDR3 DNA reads TGTGCCTGGAGCCCGGCTAGCGGGAGGGGTGAGCAGTTCTTC. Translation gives CAWSPASGRGEQFF. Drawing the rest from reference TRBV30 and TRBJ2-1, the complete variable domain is SQTIHQWPATLVQPVGSPLSLECTVEGTSNPNLYWYRQAAGRGLQLLFYSVGIGQISSEVPQNLSASRPQDRQFILSSKKLLLSDSGFYLCAWSPASGRGEQFFGPGTRLTVL.

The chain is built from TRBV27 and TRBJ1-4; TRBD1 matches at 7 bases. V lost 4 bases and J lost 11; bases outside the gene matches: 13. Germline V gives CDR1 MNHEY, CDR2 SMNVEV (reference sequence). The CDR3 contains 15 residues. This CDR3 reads CASSSGQVVMKKLFF. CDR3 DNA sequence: TGTGCCAGCAGTTCCGGACAGGTGGTAATGAAGAAACTGTTTTTT.

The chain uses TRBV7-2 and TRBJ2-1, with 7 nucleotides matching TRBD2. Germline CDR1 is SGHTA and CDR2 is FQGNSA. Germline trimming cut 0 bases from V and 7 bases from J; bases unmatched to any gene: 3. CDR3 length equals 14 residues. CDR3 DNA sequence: TGTGCCAGCAGCTTAGCGGGAGGGCCTAATGAGCAGTTCTTC. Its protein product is CASSLAGGPNEQFF.

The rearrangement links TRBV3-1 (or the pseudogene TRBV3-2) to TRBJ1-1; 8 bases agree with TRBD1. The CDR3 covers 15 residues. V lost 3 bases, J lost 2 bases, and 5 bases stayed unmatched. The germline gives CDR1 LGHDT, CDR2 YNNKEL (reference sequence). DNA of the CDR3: TGTGCCAGCAGCCATGGGACAGGATTAAACACTGAAGCTTTCTTT. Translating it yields CASSHGTGLNTEAFF.

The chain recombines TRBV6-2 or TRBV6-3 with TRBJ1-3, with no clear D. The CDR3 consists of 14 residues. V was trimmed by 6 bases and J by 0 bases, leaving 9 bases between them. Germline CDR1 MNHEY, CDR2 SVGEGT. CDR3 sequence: CASSIQISGNTIYF. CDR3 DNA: TGTGCCAGCAGCATTCAAATCTCTGGAAACACCATATATTTT.

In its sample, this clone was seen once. The DNA of the CDR3 is TGCAGCGTTGCTAGCGGCAGCACAGATACGCAGTATTTT. Residues: CSVASGSTDTQYF. The chain joins TRBV29-1 to TRBJ2-3, with 7 nucleotides matching TRBD2. Trimming took 4 bases from V and 0 from J; bases not matched to a gene: 1. The CDR3 is made up of 13 amino acids. The germline CDR1 and CDR2 sequences are SQVTM and ANQGSEA.

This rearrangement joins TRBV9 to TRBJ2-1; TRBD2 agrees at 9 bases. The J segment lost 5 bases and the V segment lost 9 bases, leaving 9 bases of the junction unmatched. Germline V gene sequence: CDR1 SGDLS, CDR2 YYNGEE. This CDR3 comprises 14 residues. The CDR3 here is CATPKAGGHNEQFF. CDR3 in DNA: TGTGCCACTCCTAAGGCGGGAGGGCACAATGAGCAGTTCTTC.

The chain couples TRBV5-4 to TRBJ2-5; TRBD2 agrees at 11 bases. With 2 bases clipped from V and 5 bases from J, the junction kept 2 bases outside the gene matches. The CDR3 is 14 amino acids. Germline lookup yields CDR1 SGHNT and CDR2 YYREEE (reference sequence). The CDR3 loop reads CASSFPSGRETQYF. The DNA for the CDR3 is TGTGCCAGCAGCTTCCCTAGCGGGAGGGAGACCCAGTACTTC.

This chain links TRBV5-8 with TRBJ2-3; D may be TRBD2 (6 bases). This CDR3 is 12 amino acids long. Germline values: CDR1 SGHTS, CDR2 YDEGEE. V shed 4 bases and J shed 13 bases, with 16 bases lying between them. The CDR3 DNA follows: TGTGCCAGCAGCCAAAGGCTTCAGCGGGAGTATTTT. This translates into CASSQRLQREYF.

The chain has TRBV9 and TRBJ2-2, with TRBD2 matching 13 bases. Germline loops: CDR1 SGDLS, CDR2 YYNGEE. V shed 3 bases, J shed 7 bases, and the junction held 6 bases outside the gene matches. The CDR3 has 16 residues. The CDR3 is CASSAPGLAGFGELFF. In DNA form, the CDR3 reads TGTGCCAGCAGCGCGCCGGGACTAGCGGGGTTCGGGGAGCTGTTTTTT.

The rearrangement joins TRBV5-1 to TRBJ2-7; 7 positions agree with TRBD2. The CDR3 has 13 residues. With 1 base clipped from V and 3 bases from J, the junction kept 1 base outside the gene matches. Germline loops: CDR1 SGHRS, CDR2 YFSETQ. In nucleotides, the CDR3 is TGCGCCAGCAGCTTGCGCGGGAGCTACGAGCAGTACTTC. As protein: CASSLRGSYEQYF.

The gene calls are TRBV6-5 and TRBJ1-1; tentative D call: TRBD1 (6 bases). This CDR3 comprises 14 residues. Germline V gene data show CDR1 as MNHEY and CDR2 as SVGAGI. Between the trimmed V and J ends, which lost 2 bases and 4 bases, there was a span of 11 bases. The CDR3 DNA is TGTGCCAGCAGTTACAAGGGGGTCGGCACTGAAGCTTTCTTT. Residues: CASSYKGVGTEAFF.

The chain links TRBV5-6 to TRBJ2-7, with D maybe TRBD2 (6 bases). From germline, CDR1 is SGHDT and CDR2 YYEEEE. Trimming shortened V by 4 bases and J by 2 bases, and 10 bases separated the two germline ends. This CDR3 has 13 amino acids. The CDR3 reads CASSPREPYEQYF. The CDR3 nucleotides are TGTGCCAGCAGCCCCCGGGAGCCCTACGAGCAGTACTTC.

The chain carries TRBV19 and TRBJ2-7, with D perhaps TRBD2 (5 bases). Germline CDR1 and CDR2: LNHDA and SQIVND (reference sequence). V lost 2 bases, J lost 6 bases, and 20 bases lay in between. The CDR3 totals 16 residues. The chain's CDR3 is CASSITGGLGNGEQYF. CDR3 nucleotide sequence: TGTGCCAGTAGTATAACCGGAGGTTTGGGGAACGGCGAGCAGTACTTC. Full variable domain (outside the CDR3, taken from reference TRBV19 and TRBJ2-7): DGGITQSPKYLFRKEGQNVTLSCEQNLNHDAMYWYRQDPGQGLRLIYYSQIVNDFQKGDIAEGYSVSREKKESFPLTVTSAQKNPTAFYLCASSITGGLGNGEQYFGPGTRLTVT.

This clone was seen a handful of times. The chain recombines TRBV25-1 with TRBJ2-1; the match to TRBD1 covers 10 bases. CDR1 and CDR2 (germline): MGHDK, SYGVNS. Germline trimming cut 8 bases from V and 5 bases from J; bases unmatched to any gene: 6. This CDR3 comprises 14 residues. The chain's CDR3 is CASVGGTGDNEQFF. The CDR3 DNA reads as TGTGCCAGCGTGGGGGGGACAGGGGACAATGAGCAGTTCTTC.

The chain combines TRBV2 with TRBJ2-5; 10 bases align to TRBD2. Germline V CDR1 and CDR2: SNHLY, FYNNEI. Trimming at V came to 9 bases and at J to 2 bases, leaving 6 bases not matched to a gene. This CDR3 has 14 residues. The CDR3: CASTSGILQETQYF. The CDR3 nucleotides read TGTGCCAGTACTAGCGGGATATTACAAGAGACCCAGTACTTC.

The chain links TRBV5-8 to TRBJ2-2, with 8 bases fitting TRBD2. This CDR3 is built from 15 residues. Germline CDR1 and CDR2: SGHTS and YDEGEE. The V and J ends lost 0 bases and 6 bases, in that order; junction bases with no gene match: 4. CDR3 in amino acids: CASSLVAGTAGELFF. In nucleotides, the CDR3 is TGTGCCAGCAGCTTGGTAGCGGGGACGGCCGGGGAGCTGTTTTTT. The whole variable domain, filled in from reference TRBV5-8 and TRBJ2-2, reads EAGVTQSPTHLIKTRGQQATLRCSPISGHTSVYWYQQALGLGLQFLLWYDEGEERNRGNFPPRFSGRQFPNYSSELNVNALELEDSALYLCASSLVAGTAGELFFGEGSRLTVL.

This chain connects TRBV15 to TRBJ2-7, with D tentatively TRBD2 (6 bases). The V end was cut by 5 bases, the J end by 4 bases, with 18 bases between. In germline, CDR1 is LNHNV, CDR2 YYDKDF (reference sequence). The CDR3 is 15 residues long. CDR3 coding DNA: TGTGCCACCAGCTCTCAGGAGGGCCTCCATTACGAGCAGTACTTC. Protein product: CATSSQEGLHYEQYF.

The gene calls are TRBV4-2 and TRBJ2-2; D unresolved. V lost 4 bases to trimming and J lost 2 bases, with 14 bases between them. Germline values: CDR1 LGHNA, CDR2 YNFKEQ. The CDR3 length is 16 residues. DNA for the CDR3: TGTGCCAGCAGCCCCCTGAAGCCTTCCAACACCGGGGAGCTGTTTTTT. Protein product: CASSPLKPSNTGELFF.

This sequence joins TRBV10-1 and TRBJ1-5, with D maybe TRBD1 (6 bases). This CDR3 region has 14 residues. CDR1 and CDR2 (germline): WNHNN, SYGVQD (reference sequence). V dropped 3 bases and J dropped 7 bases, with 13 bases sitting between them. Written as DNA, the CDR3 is TGCGCCAGCAGTGAAGCAGGGGCGGGCCAGCCCCAGCATTTT. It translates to CASSEAGAGQPQHF.

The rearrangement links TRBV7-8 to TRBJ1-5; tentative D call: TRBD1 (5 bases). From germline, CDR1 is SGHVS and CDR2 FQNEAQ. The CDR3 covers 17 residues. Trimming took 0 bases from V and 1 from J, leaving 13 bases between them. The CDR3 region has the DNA TGTGCCAGCAGCTTAGCGGCCAGGGTAAGGAGCAATCAGCCCCAGCATTTT. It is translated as CASSLAARVRSNQPQHF.

CDR3 DNA sequence: TGTGCCAGCAGGTGGACAGCTATGAACACTGAAGCTTTCTTT. This sequence encodes CASRWTAMNTEAFF. This chain connects TRBV3-1 (or the pseudogene TRBV3-2) to TRBJ1-1, with D perhaps matching TRBD1 (6 bases). Germline CDR1 and CDR2: LGHDT and YNNKEL (reference sequence). CDR3 size: 14 residues. V was pared by 6 bases and J by 0 bases, with 11 bases between.